This T cell receptor beta chain was identified in a study of vaccination and CD4 T cells after COVID-19. An Oncomine TCR Beta short-read assay was used to sequence the DNA from cultured CD4+ T cells. MiXCR, run by TCRdb on the PCR reads, gives a single entry per CDR3 protein. The sample includes over 15,000 distinct CDR3 sequences, 40% to 50% seen only once; the top ten take roughly 6.2%. As concerns this clonotype: Its antigen is not identified.

Treatment reported: roughly 10-day PBMC culture with coronavirus spike peptide pools or control peptides (ViraFEST assay). Trimming took 3 bases from V and 5 from J; bases not matched to a gene: 9. The CDR3 has 17 amino acids. CDR1 is SGHDN and CDR2 is FVKESK in the germline V gene. The chain is built from TRBV14 and TRBJ1-4, with 10 bases matching TRBD1. The sequence was obtained from a human donor who had recovered from COVID-19. The sample in question was CD4+ T cells from blood, cultured in vitro, obtained before SARS-CoV-2 vaccination. Written as DNA, the CDR3 is TGTGCCAGCAGCCAGAAGGGACAGGGGCGCGGAAATGAAAAACTGTTTTTT. It translates to CASSQKGQGRGNEKLFF.